The T cell receptor beta chain described here comes from a study of cytomegalovirus exposure and HLA in healthy donors. The length of the CDR3 is 16 residues. V dropped 4 bases and J dropped 0 bases, with 13 bases sitting between them. CDR1 and CDR2 (germline): SGHVS, FNYEAQ. In the case of this clone: Antigen unknown.

Broader study findings: High specificity and sensitivity for cytomegalovirus status were reported for the classifier.

Only in-frame clones appear in the TCRdb table, and some are missing; sequencing was by immunoSEQ multiplex PCR. In the table there are 90,000 to 120,000 clones, roughly 84% of which are singletons. The clonotype originates from a woman aged 18-29 years in good health and CMV-seronegative. The sample taken for sequencing was PBMCs. The chain has TRBV7-6 and TRBJ2-1; no clear D. The CDR3 spells CASSSPSDSSYNEQFF. The CDR3 nucleotides are TGTGCCAGCAGCTCCCCATCTGATAGCTCCTACAATGAGCAGTTCTTC.